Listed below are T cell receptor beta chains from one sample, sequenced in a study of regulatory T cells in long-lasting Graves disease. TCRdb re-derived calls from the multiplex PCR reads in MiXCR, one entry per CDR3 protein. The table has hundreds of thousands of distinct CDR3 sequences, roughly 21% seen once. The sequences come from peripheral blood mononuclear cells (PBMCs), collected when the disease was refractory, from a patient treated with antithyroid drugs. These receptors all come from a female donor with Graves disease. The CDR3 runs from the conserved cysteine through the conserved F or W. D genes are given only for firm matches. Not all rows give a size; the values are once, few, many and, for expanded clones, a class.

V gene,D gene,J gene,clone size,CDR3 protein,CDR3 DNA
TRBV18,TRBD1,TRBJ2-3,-,CASSPGQGDTQYF,TGTGCCAGCTCACCAGGACAGGGCGATACGCAGTATTTT
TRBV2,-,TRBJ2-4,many,CASSEQGNIQYF,TGTGCCAGCAGTGAGCAGGGGAACATTCAGTACTTC
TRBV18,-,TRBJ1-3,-,CASSPVRGRDTIYF,TGTGCCAGCTCACCAGTCAGGGGACGGGACACCATATATTTT
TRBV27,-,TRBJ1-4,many,CASKSNEKLFF,TGTGCCAGCAAGAGTAATGAAAAACTGTTTTTT
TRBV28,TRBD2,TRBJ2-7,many,CASSLKWDSGIPSYEQYF,TGTGCCAGCAGTTTAAAGTGGGATAGCGGGATCCCCTCCTACGAGCAGTACTTC
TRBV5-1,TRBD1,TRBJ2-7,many,CASSLEDRTFGEQYF,TGCGCCAGCAGCTTGGAGGACAGGACGTTTGGGGAGCAGTACTTC
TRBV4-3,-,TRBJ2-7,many,CASSQLTGSSYEQYF,TGCGCCAGCAGCCAATTGACGGGGAGCTCCTACGAGCAGTACTTC
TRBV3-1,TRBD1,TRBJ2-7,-,CARSRTGVSVALEQYF,TGTGCCAGGAGCCGGACAGGGGTGTCTGTCGCTCTCGAGCAGTACTTC
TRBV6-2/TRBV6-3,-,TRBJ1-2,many,CASSYGVDGYTF,TGTGCCAGCAGTTACGGAGTTGATGGCTACACCTTC
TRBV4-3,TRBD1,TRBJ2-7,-,CASSQDRRGQGAYEQYF,TGCGCCAGCAGCCAAGATAGAAGGGGACAGGGGGCCTACGAGCAGTACTTC
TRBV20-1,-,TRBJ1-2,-,CSARATTRGAYYGYTF,TGCAGTGCTAGAGCCACAACCCGGGGGGCTTACTATGGCTACACCTTC
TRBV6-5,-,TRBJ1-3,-,CASSYTGGTGNTIYF,TGTGCCAGCAGTTATACCGGGGGCACTGGAAACACCATATATTTT
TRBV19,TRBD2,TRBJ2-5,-,CANLSGGVQETQYF,TGTGCCAATCTTAGCGGGGGGGTCCAAGAGACCCAGTACTTC
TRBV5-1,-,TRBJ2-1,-,CASSLGLAGMNEQFF,TGCGCCAGCAGCTTAGGTTTGGCGGGAATGAATGAGCAGTTCTTC
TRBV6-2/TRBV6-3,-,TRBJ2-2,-,CASTYPPGELFF,TGTGCCAGCACCTACCCCCCCGGGGAGCTGTTTTTT
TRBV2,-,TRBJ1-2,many,CASRIQAPANYGYTF,TGTGCCAGCAGGATACAGGCCCCGGCTAACTATGGCTACACCTTC
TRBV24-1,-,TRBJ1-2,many,CATSDHRTNGYTF,TGTGCCACCAGTGACCACCGGACAAATGGCTACACCTTC
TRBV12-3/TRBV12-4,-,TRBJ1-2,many,CASTDRPYLHGYTF,TGTGCCAGCACAGACAGGCCCTACCTCCATGGCTACACCTTC
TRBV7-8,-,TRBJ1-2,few,CASSYDPANYGYTF,TGTGCCAGCAGCTACGACCCTGCCAACTATGGCTACACCTTC
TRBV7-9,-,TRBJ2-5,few,CASSPDYLGTQYF,TGTGCCAGCAGTCCCGACTATTTGGGGACCCAGTACTTC
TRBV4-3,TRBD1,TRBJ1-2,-,CASSQADRVNYGYTF,TGCGCCAGCAGCCAAGCAGACAGGGTTAATTATGGCTACACCTTC
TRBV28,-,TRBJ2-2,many,CASSLQGRSGELFF,TGTGCCAGCAGTTTACAGGGGAGGTCCGGGGAGCTGTTTTTT
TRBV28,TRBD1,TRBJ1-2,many,CASSSDRGYGYTF,TGTGCCAGCAGCTCAGACAGGGGCTATGGCTACACCTTC
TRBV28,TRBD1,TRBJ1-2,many,CASSDTGGSYGYTF,TGTGCCAGCAGTGATACAGGGGGCAGCTATGGCTACACCTTC
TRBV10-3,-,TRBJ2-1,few,CAAQGRLSYNEQFF,TGTGCCGCCCAAGGAAGGCTCTCCTACAATGAGCAGTTCTTC
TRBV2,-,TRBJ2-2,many,CASSVVGRTGELFF,TGTGCCAGCAGTGTTGTAGGGAGGACCGGGGAGCTGTTTTTT
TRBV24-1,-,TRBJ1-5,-,CATSDSLDGQPQHF,TGTGCCACCAGTGATTCACTGGACGGTCAGCCCCAGCATTTT
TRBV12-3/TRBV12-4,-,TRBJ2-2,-,CAGTSGTINTGELFF,TGTGCCGGGACCTCCGGGACAATCAACACCGGGGAGCTGTTTTTT
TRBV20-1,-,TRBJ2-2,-,CSARDEVAANTGELFF,TGCAGTGCTAGAGATGAAGTAGCGGCGAACACCGGGGAGCTGTTTTTT
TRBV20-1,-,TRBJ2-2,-,CSARGGAKFGELFF,TGCAGTGCTAGAGGGGGCGCGAAGTTCGGGGAGCTGTTTTTT
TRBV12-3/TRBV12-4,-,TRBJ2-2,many,CASVRKDTGELFF,TGTGCCAGCGTTAGGAAAGACACCGGGGAGCTGTTTTTT
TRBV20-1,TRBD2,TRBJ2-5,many,CSAVPGLAGEGTQYF,TGCAGTGCTGTTCCGGGACTAGCGGGCGAGGGGACCCAGTACTTC
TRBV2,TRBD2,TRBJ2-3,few,CASSWTSGALTDTQYF,TGTGCCAGCAGTTGGACTAGCGGGGCCCTCACAGATACGCAGTATTTT
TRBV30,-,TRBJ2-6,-,CAWSPVALGANVLTF,TGTGCCTGGAGTCCCGTGGCCCTAGGGGCCAACGTCCTGACTTTC
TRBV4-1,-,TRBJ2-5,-,CASNQGREETQYF,TGCGCCAGCAACCAAGGGCGCGAAGAGACCCAGTACTTC
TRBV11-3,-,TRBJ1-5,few,CASSLDQGTPQHF,TGTGCCAGCAGCTTAGATCAAGGGACTCCCCAGCATTTT
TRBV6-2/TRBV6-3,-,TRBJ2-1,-,CASSYSSLDLSDEQFF,TGTGCCAGCAGTTACTCGAGTCTAGACCTATCCGATGAGCAGTTCTTC
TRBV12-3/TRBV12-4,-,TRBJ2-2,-,CASRGSPGELFF,TGTGCCAGCCGGGGGTCCCCCGGGGAGCTGTTTTTT